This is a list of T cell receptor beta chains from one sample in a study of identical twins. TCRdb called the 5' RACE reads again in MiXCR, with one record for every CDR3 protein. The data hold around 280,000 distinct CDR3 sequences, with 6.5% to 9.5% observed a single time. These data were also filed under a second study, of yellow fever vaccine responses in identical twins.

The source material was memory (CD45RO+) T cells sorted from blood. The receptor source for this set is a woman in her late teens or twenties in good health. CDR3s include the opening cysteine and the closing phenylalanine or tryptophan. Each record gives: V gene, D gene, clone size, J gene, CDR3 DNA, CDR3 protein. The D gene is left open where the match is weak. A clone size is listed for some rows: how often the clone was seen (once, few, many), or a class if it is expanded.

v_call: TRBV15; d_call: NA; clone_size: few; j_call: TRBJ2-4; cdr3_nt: TGTGCCACCAGCACCGGGGGACAGACCGATATTCAGTACTTC; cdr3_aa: CATSTGGQTDIQYF
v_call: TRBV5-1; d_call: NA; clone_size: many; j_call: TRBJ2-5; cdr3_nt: TGCGCCAGCAGCTTGGCTGTGGGTGGACAAGAGACCCAGTACTTC; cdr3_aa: CASSLAVGGQETQYF
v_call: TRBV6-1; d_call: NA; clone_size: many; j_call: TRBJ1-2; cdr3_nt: TGTGCCAGCAGTGAAAGGACAGCTTTTCGGTATGGCTACACCTTC; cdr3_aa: CASSERTAFRYGYTF
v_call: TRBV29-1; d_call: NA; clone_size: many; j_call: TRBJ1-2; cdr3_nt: TGCAGCGCCGGCCCCTCAAGACAGGACTATGGCTACACCTTC; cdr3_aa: CSAGPSRQDYGYTF
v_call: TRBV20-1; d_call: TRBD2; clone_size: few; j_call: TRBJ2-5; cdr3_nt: TGCAGTGCTAGAGTACTAGCGGGAGGTGGTGAGACCCAGTACTTC; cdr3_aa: CSARVLAGGGETQYF
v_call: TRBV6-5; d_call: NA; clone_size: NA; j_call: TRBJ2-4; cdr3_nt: TGTGCCAGCAGTTACTCGAGCCCCAGCTTAGCCAAAAACATTCAGTACTTC; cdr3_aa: CASSYSSPSLAKNIQYF
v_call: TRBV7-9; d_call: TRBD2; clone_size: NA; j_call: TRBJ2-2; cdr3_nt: TGTGCCAGCAGCTTAGCCCAGCGGGAGCACGGGGAGCTGTTTTTT; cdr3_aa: CASSLAQREHGELFF
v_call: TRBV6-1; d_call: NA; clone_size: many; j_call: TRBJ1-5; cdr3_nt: TGTGCCAGCAGTGAAAGGAGCAATCAGCCCCAGCATTTT; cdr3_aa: CASSERSNQPQHF
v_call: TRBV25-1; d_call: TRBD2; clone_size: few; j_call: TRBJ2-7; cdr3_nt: TGTGCCAGCAATTCTTGGACTAGCGGGAGAGGGGAGCAGTACTTC; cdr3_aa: CASNSWTSGRGEQYF
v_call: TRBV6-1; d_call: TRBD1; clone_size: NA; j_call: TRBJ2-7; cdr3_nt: TGTGCCAGCTTCCGGGACAGCTCCTACGAGCAGTACTTC; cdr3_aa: CASFRDSSYEQYF
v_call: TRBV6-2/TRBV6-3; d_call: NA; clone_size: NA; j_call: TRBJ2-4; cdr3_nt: TGTGCCAGCAGTTCCCCTGCCAATCTAGCCAAAAACATTCAGTACTTC; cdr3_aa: CASSSPANLAKNIQYF
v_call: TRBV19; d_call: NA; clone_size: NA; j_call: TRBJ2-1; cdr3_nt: TGTGCCAATACCGGGACTGGAAACAATGAGCAGTTCTTC; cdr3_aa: CANTGTGNNEQFF
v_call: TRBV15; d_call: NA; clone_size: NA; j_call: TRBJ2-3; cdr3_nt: TGTGCCACCAGCCTCCCCCGGGGGAGCGGAACAGATACGCAGTATTTT; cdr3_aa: CATSLPRGSGTDTQYF
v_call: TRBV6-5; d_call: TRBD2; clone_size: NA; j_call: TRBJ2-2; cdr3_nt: TGTGCCAGCAGTTACCGGGTAGCGGGAGGTTCTGGCGGGGAGCTGTTTTTT; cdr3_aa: CASSYRVAGGSGGELFF
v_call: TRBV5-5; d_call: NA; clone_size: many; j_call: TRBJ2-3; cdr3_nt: TGTGCCAGCAGCTCGAAAAGACCTACAGATACGCAGTATTTT; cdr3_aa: CASSSKRPTDTQYF
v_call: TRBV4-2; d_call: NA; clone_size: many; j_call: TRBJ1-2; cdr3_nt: TGTGCCAGCTCCGGCGGGACAAACCTCCATGGCTACACCTTC; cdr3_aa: CASSGGTNLHGYTF
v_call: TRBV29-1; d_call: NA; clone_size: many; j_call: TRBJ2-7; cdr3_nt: TGCAGCGTCCGTTCCGCCGAGCAGTACTTC; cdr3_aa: CSVRSAEQYF
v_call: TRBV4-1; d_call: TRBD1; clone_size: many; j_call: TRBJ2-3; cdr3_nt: TGCGCCAGCAGCCAATACTCGTCCCACAGGGGAAGTCCAGATACGCAGTATTTT; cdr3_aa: CASSQYSSHRGSPDTQYF
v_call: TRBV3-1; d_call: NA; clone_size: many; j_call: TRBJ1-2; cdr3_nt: TGTGCCAGCAGCCAAGCCTCCCAGTCGAACTATGGCTACACCTTC; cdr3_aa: CASSQASQSNYGYTF
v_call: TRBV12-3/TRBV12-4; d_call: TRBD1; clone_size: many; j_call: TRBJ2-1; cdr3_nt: TGTGCCAGCAGTTTCCGGGACAGGGGCTACAATGAGCAGTTCTTC; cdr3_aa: CASSFRDRGYNEQFF
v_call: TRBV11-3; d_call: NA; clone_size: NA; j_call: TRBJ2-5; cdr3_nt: TGTGCCAGCAGCTTACAGCCCACTAGCACCCTCCGGGAGACCCAGTACTTC; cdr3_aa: CASSLQPTSTLRETQYF
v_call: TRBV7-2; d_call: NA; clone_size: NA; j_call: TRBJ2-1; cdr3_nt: TGTGCCAGCAGCTTAACGTTGAGGGACAATGAGCAGTTCTTC; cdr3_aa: CASSLTLRDNEQFF
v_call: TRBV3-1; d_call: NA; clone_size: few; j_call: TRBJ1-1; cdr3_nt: TGTGCCAGCGGCCCCGGATTGAACACTGAAGCTTTCTTT; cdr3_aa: CASGPGLNTEAFF
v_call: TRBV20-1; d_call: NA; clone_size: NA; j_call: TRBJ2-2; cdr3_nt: TGCAGTGCCCACAGGCGTGGCGGGGAGCTGTTTTTT; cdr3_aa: CSAHRRGGELFF
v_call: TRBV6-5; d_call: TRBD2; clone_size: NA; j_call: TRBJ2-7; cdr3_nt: TGTGCCAGCAGTTACCGGGGGGTGGGTATCCGTGAGCAGTACTTC; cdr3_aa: CASSYRGVGIREQYF
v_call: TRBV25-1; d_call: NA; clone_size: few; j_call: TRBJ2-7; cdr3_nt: TGTGCCAGCAGTGAATCCGCTAGCGTTTACGAGCAGTACTTC; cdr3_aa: CASSESASVYEQYF
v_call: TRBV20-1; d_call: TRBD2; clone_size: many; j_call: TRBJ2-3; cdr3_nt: TGCAGTGCTAGAGATGGGACTAGCGGTTGGTCTGACACAGATACGCAGTATTTT; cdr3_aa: CSARDGTSGWSDTDTQYF
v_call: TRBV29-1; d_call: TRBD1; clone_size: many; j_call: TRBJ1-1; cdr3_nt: TGCAGCGTCGATGAACAGGGGGCGGCTGAAGCTTTCTTT; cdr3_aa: CSVDEQGAAEAFF
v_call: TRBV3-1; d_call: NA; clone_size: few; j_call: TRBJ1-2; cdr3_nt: TGTGCCAGCAGCCAAGGAACAGGTTTGGCCTATGGCTACACCTTC; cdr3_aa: CASSQGTGLAYGYTF
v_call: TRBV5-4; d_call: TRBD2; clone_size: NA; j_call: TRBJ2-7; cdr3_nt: TGTGCCAGCAGCTACGGGCTGGTGGGAAGCGGGAACTACGAGCAGTACTTC; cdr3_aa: CASSYGLVGSGNYEQYF
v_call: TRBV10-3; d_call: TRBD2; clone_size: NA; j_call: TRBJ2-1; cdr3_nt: TGTGCCATCGGGGCAGGTAACGAGCGGGGGGGCAATGAGCAGTTCTTC; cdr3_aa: CAIGAGNERGGNEQFF